Below, 21 T cell receptor beta chains from the same sample are listed, as sequenced in a study of T-cell memory formation after mild COVID-19. TCRdb independently ran MiXCR on the 5' RACE reads; one entry per CDR3 protein. The table has 50,000 or so distinct CDR3 sequences, approximately 9.1% seen once. The sample was PBMCs or a T cell subset sorted from them (not recorded which). All receptors come from an adult woman who had mild COVID-19 (a few samples of this study predate the infection). Cell type and time point are not known.

This clonotype was recorded at least ten times. The gene calls are TRBV12-3 or TRBV12-4 and TRBJ2-2; 10 bases fit TRBD1. V lost 3 bases to trimming and J lost 4 bases; unmatched junction nucleotides: 5. This CDR3 is built from 16 residues. CDR3 protein: CASSFLDRGRTGELFF. The DNA of the CDR3 is TGTGCCAGCAGTTTCCTTGACAGGGGGCGCACCGGGGAGCTGTTTTTT.

The chain recombines TRBV6-5 with TRBJ2-5; TRBD2 matches 14 bases. This CDR3 contains 17 residues. CDR1 is MNHEY and CDR2 is SVGAGI in the germline V gene. With 4 bases clipped from V and 7 bases from J, the junction kept 11 bases outside the gene matches. This CDR3 reads CASSLTSTSGRATTQYF. CDR3 coding DNA: TGTGCCAGCAGTTTGACTTCGACTAGCGGGAGGGCTACGACCCAGTACTTC.

V gene TRBV21-1 combines with J gene TRBJ1-2; the listed D gene, TRBD1, was not tested against the DNA. TRBV21-1 is termed a pseudogene. There are 16 residues in the CDR3. The CDR3 here is CASSKEVRGRYYGYTF. CDR3 nucleotides: TGTGCCAGCAGCAAAGAGGTCAGGGGGCGATACTATGGCTACACCTTC.

This clonotype appeared many times. The V gene is TRBV6-5, the J gene TRBJ2-7, with 7 positions matching TRBD1. Germline trimming cut 6 bases from V and 6 bases from J; bases unmatched to any gene: 2. Germline loops: CDR1 MNHEY, CDR2 SVGAGI. This CDR3 region has 11 residues. DNA for the CDR3: TGTGCCAGCAGACAGGGGTCCGAGCAGTACTTC. Its translation: CASRQGSEQYF.

The chain uses TRBV4-1 and TRBJ2-6, with a weak D call TRBD1 (6 bases). V was trimmed by 8 bases and J by 14 bases, leaving 16 bases between them. Germline V gene sequence: CDR1 MGHRA, CDR2 YSYEKL. This CDR3 is 12 amino acids long. The DNA of the CDR3 is TGCGCCAGCGGGGACACCTTCTCGTTCCTGACTTTC. This gives the protein CASGDTFSFLTF.

The chain is built from TRBV20-1 and TRBJ2-7; D might be TRBD1 (7 bases). V dropped 1 base and J dropped 3 bases, with 28 bases sitting between them. The CDR3 consists of 19 residues. Germline CDR1 reads DFQATT; CDR2 reads SNEGSKA (reference sequence). The CDR3 reads CSARALAGTVKPYLYEQYF. The CDR3 DNA reads as TGCAGTGCTAGAGCTTTGGCGGGGACAGTGAAACCCTACCTCTACGAGCAGTACTTC.

This chain joins TRBV12-3 or TRBV12-4 and TRBJ1-2; TRBD1 agrees at 7 bases. The CDR3 contains 15 residues. The J segment lost 3 bases and the V segment lost 7 bases, leaving 11 bases of the junction unmatched. The CDR3 spells CASTRRDSSDYGYTF. The CDR3 bases are TGTGCCAGCACCCGTCGGGACAGTTCAGACTATGGCTACACCTTC.

This clonotype was counted a few times. The V gene is TRBV20-1, the J gene TRBJ2-3, with 9 bases that match TRBD2. This CDR3 has 18 amino acids. Germline V gives CDR1 DFQATT, CDR2 SNEGSKA (reference sequence). The V segment lost 0 bases and the J segment 4 bases; nucleotides outside the gene matches: 14. Here the CDR3 DNA reads TGCAGTGCTAGAGATCCCTCGGGGCGGGAGGGCCCGGCAGATACGCAGTATTTT. Its translation: CSARDPSGREGPADTQYF.

This clonotype appeared a few times. This chain connects TRBV30 to TRBJ2-1, with D maybe TRBD1 (6 bases). Looked up from germline, CDR1 is GTSNPN and CDR2 is SVGIG (reference sequence). V lost 4 bases and J 2 bases, leaving 15 bases between the germline ends. The CDR3 extends over 15 amino acids. The CDR3 is CAWNTGKRTYNEQFF. The CDR3 bases are TGTGCCTGGAATACAGGGAAACGGACCTACAATGAGCAGTTCTTC. The whole variable domain, filled in from reference TRBV30 and TRBJ2-1, reads SQTIHQWPATLVQPVGSPLSLECTVEGTSNPNLYWYRQAAGRGLQLLFYSVGIGQISSEVPQNLSASRPQDRQFILSSKKLLLSDSGFYLCAWNTGKRTYNEQFFGPGTRLTVL.

This clonotype was observed a handful of times. This rearrangement joins TRBV4-2 to TRBJ1-4; D possibly corresponds to TRBD1 (5 bases). Trimming stripped 7 bases from V and 2 bases from J, with 17 bases between. This CDR3 region has 16 residues. Looked up from germline, CDR1 is LGHNA and CDR2 is YNFKEQ. CDR3 bases: TGTGCCAGCACTTCAGACCCAGGGAACACTAATGAAAAACTGTTTTTT. Translation: CASTSDPGNTNEKLFF.

This clonotype has a handful of counts. This chain uses TRBV7-2 with TRBJ2-7, with 7 positions matching TRBD2. V dropped 3 bases and J dropped 4; count of bases not matched to a gene: 6. From germline, CDR1 is SGHTA and CDR2 FQGNSA. This CDR3 region has 14 residues. The CDR3 loop is CASSFGGSRYEQYF. The CDR3 DNA reads TGTGCCAGCAGCTTTGGCGGGAGCCGGTACGAGCAGTACTTC.

Only a few counts were recorded for this clonotype. The V and J genes are TRBV3-1 and TRBJ2-1, with 9 bases identical to TRBD2. J lost 5 bases, V lost 5 bases, and 4 bases had no gene match. The CDR3 has 14 amino acids. Germline V gene lookup returns CDR1 LGHDT and CDR2 YNNKEL (reference sequence). CDR3 nucleotide sequence: TGTGCCAGCAGCATAAGCGGGGGGCACAATGAGCAGTTCTTC. Amino acid sequence: CASSISGGHNEQFF.

The gene calls are TRBV7-2 and TRBJ2-1; no firm D call. The CDR3 runs to 15 residues. Germline V gene lookup returns CDR1 SGHTA and CDR2 FQGNSA. V shed 6 bases and J shed 3 bases, with 15 bases lying between them. CDR3 bases: TGTGCCAGCAGTCTTGGGTACTCTTACTACAATGAGCAGTTCTTC. Its translation is CASSLGYSYYNEQFF.

This clonotype appeared a few times. V is TRBV21-1 and J is TRBJ2-7; the tabulated D call, TRBD2, remains unverified against the DNA. TRBV21-1 has pseudogene status. This CDR3 has 17 residues. CDR3 region: CASSSNKEGRGHYEQYF. CDR3 DNA sequence: TGTGCCAGCAGCTCTAACAAGGAGGGACGAGGACACTACGAGCAGTACTTC.

This clonotype was seen repeatedly, ten times or more. The chain employs TRBV29-1 and TRBJ1-5, with TRBD1 identical over 7 bases. This CDR3 spans 13 amino acids. Germline V lookup: CDR1 SQVTM, CDR2 ANQGSEA. Trimming removed 6 bases from V and 2 bases from J; junction bases left unmatched: 4. The DNA for the CDR3 is TGCAGCGTCAGACAGGGCCGCAATCAGCCCCAGCATTTT. Protein: CSVRQGRNQPQHF.

This clonotype was observed at least ten times. V gene TRBV6-5 combines with J gene TRBJ1-5; D is uncertain. This CDR3 region has 13 residues. V shed 5 bases and J shed 4 bases, with 9 bases lying between them. CDR1 MNHEY and CDR2 SVGAGI come from the germline V gene. CDR3: CASSTQQNQPQHF. DNA of the CDR3: TGTGCCAGCAGTACCCAGCAAAATCAGCCCCAGCATTTT.

The V call is TRBV5-1, the J call TRBJ2-2; 7 bases fit TRBD2. The CDR3 is 16 residues long. Germline V gene data show CDR1 as SGHRS and CDR2 as YFSETQ. The V and J ends lost 4 bases and 4 bases, in that order; junction bases with no gene match: 10. CDR3 residues: CASSAPGTIFTGELFF. CDR3 in DNA: TGCGCCAGCAGCGCCCCCGGGACTATATTCACCGGGGAGCTGTTTTTT.

V gene TRBV4-1 combines with J gene TRBJ1-2; TRBD1 matches at 7 bases. Germline-derived CDR1 and CDR2 are MGHRA and YSYEKL. J was trimmed by 7 bases and V by 2 bases; bases with no gene match: 19. The CDR3 contains 18 residues. The CDR3 region is CASSQRFGDSGRGGGYTF. CDR3 nucleotide sequence: TGCGCCAGCAGCCAAAGATTCGGGGACAGCGGTAGGGGAGGTGGCTACACCTTC.

This clonotype was found many times. CDR3 sequence reads: CSARVSTSKAYEQYF. CDR3 sequence (DNA): TGCAGTGCTAGAGTATCGACTAGTAAAGCCTACGAGCAGTACTTC. The V gene is TRBV20-1, the J gene TRBJ2-7; weak D call: TRBD2 (6 bases). Between the trimmed V and J ends, which lost 1 base and 2 bases, there was a span of 15 bases. This CDR3 has 15 amino acids. Germline V gene data show CDR1 as DFQATT and CDR2 as SNEGSKA (reference sequence).

This clonotype was seen a handful of times. This rearrangement joins TRBV5-1 to TRBJ1-2; D call uncertain. V was trimmed by 6 bases and J by 0 bases, leaving 9 bases between them. The CDR3 has 13 residues. The V gene's germline CDR1 is SGHRS and CDR2 YFSETQ. This chain's CDR3 is CASKVAANYGYTF. As DNA, the CDR3 is TGCGCCAGCAAGGTCGCCGCTAACTATGGCTACACCTTC.

The chain uses TRBV4-3 and TRBJ1-2; D is unresolved. Germline assignment: CDR1 LGHNA and CDR2 YSLEER. The V gene lost 2 bases and the J gene lost 3 bases, with 22 bases spanning the gap. This CDR3 is built from 18 residues. Written as DNA, the CDR3 is TGCGCCAGCAGCCAAAAGGCATACGGCAATCCAGTACACTATGGCTACACCTTC. Translating gives CASSQKAYGNPVHYGYTF.